These 28 T cell receptor beta chains were sequenced from one sample in a study of T cell responses to AZD1222 COVID-19 vaccine. Only in-frame clones appear in the TCRdb table, and some are missing; sequencing was by immunoSEQ multiplex PCR. This table holds around 210,000 clones, around 94% found once. The material was peripheral blood, obtained 28 days after the second dose of the MenACWY control vaccine. The receptors were gathered from an adult who received the MenACWY meningococcal vaccine as a control.

This sequence joins TRBV5-1 and TRBJ2-1; the D gene is possibly TRBD1 (5 bases). Deletions cut 0 bases from V and 5 bases from J, with 15 bases between. The germline CDR1 and CDR2 sequences are SGHRS and YFSETQ. CDR3 length equals 16 residues. CDR3 bases: TGCGCCAGCAGCTTGGGCAGGGTGTCAGTAGACAATGAGCAGTTCTTC. This codes for CASSLGRVSVDNEQFF.

V is TRBV9 and J is TRBJ1-4; TRBD1 matches 10 bases. Per the germline V gene, CDR1 is SGDLS and CDR2 is YYNGEE. Losses at the gene ends were 4 bases for V and 8 bases for J; bases not matched to a gene: 5. The length of the CDR3 is 14 residues. Written as DNA, the CDR3 is TGTGCCAGCAGCCCCGGGACAGGGGTCGAAAAACTGTTTTTT. Residues: CASSPGTGVEKLFF.

J is TRBJ2-6 and V is TRBV24-1, with D possibly matching TRBD1 (5 bases). Trimming took 3 bases from V and 4 from J, leaving 12 bases between them. The CDR3 is 16 amino acids. Germline CDR1 and CDR2: KGHDR and SFDVKD. In DNA, the CDR3 is TGTGCCACCAGTGATCCCGGACACACCGGGGCCAACGTCCTGACTTTC. Encoded protein: CATSDPGHTGANVLTF.

The gene calls are TRBV3-1 (or the pseudogene TRBV3-2) and TRBJ1-2, with 9 nucleotides matching TRBD1. The length of the CDR3 is 13 residues. V was pared by 3 bases and J by 6 bases, with 2 bases of the junction left unmatched. The germline V gene has CDR1 LGHDT and CDR2 YNNKEL (reference sequence). Written as DNA, the CDR3 is TGTGCCAGCAGCCAGACAGGGGGTGATGGCTACACCTTC. It encodes CASSQTGGDGYTF.

The chain couples TRBV6-5 to TRBJ2-1; D ambiguous. This CDR3 has 13 amino acids. V lost 5 bases and J lost 10, with 15 bases in between. The germline V gene has CDR1 MNHEY and CDR2 SVGAGI. The CDR3 loop is CASSPTSGFEQFF. CDR3 coding DNA: TGTGCCAGCAGTCCCACCTCGGGTTTCGAGCAGTTCTTC.

The chain employs TRBV30 and TRBJ1-6; D not resolved. The ends were cut back, 1 base at V and 9 bases at J, with 7 bases in the middle. The CDR3 length is 12 residues. Germline V gene lookup returns CDR1 GTSNPN and CDR2 SVGIG (reference sequence). The CDR3, as DNA: TGTGCCTGGAGTGACCAGGTTTCACCCCTCCACTTT. It specifies CAWSDQVSPLHF.

The J gene is TRBJ1-6, the V gene TRBV21-1. TRBV21-1 corresponds to a pseudogene. The CDR3 is made up of 16 amino acids. As DNA, the CDR3 is TGTGCCAGCAGCAAAGTTAGCCAGACTGGGGATTCACCCCTCCACTTT. This translates into CASSKVSQTGDSPLHF.

This chain connects TRBV5-1 to TRBJ2-5; the match to TRBD2 covers 10 bases. The CDR3 length is 16 residues. V was pared by 0 bases and J by 2 bases, with 4 bases of the junction left unmatched. Germline CDR1 SGHRS, CDR2 YFSETQ. The CDR3 here is CASSLGSGGPQETQYF. CDR3 nucleotides: TGCGCCAGCAGCTTGGGTAGCGGGGGGCCGCAAGAGACCCAGTACTTC.

V gene TRBV2 combines with J gene TRBJ2-7; TRBD1 agrees at 7 bases. The CDR3 is 13 amino acids. Germline CDR1 SNHLY, CDR2 FYNNEI. After removal of 7 bases from V and 4 bases from J, the junction contained 7 bases not matched to a gene. Here the CDR3 reads CASKRDSPYEQYF. CDR3 DNA: TGTGCCAGCAAAAGGGACAGCCCATACGAGCAGTACTTC.

The J gene is TRBJ2-7, the V gene TRBV7-2; no definite D call. Germline-derived CDR1 and CDR2 are SGHTA and FQGNSA. This CDR3 is built from 16 residues. V was cut by 0 bases and J by 6 bases, with 18 bases left in between. The CDR3 spells CASSLASLGLASEQYF. In DNA form, the CDR3 reads TGTGCCAGCAGCTTAGCGTCTTTGGGGTTAGCCTCCGAGCAGTACTTC. The entire variable domain, with the rest obtained from reference TRBV7-2 and TRBJ2-7, is as follows: GAGVSQSPSNKVTEKGKDVELRCDPISGHTALYWYRQSLGQGLEFLIYFQGNSAPDKSGLPSDRFSAERTGGSVSTLTIQRTQQEDSAVYLCASSLASLGLASEQYFGPGTRLTVT.

This sequence joins TRBV28 and TRBJ1-1, with 12 bases matching TRBD1. The germline V gene has CDR1 MDHEN and CDR2 SYDVKM. Trimming removed 7 bases from V and 3 bases from J; junction bases left unmatched: 12. This CDR3 region has 17 residues. The CDR3 reads CASTPEGTGGWDTEAFF. Here the CDR3 DNA reads TGTGCCAGCACCCCGGAGGGGACAGGGGGCTGGGACACTGAAGCTTTCTTT.

V usage is TRBV27 and J usage is TRBJ1-2; perhaps TRBD1 as D (5 bases). Trimming took 4 bases from V and 3 from J, leaving 12 bases between them. CDR3 length equals 14 residues. Per the germline V gene, CDR1 is MNHEY and CDR2 is SMNVEV (reference sequence). CDR3 residues: CASSYSRGDYGYTF. DNA of the CDR3: TGTGCCAGCAGTTACTCCCGGGGCGACTATGGCTACACCTTC.

V is TRBV20-1 and J is TRBJ1-2, with unresolved D. The CDR3 covers 10 residues. V dropped 5 bases and J dropped 7 bases, with 8 bases sitting between them. Germline CDR1 is DFQATT and CDR2 is SNEGSKA (reference sequence). CDR3 sequence (DNA): TGCAGTGCTCCGGCCAGTGGCTACACCTTC. It is translated as CSAPASGYTF.

The chain employs TRBV19 and TRBJ1-1; D uncertain. V lost 1 base and J 6 bases, leaving 18 bases between the germline ends. Germline lookup yields CDR1 LNHDA and CDR2 SQIVND (reference sequence). This CDR3 is 16 amino acids long. CDR3: CASSIGKQAERAEAFF. CDR3 nucleotide sequence: TGTGCCAGTAGTATAGGTAAGCAGGCCGAAAGGGCTGAAGCTTTCTTT. Full variable domain (remainder filled in from reference TRBV19 and TRBJ1-1): DGGITQSPKYLFRKEGQNVTLSCEQNLNHDAMYWYRQDPGQGLRLIYYSQIVNDFQKGDIAEGYSVSREKKESFPLTVTSAQKNPTAFYLCASSIGKQAERAEAFFGQGTRLTVV.

This clone was detected once. The genes are TRBV30 and TRBJ1-1; possible D gene TRBD1, 5 bases. Trimming left V 4 bases short and J 11 bases short, with 17 bases between. Germline CDR1 reads GTSNPN; CDR2 reads SVGIG (reference sequence). The CDR3 sequence is 12 residues long. The CDR3 DNA reads as TGTGCCTGGACCAGCGTGTCAGGGACGGCTTTCTTT. This gives the protein CAWTSVSGTAFF. Full variable domain (outside the CDR3, taken from reference TRBV30 and TRBJ1-1): SQTIHQWPATLVQPVGSPLSLECTVEGTSNPNLYWYRQAAGRGLQLLFYSVGIGQISSEVPQNLSASRPQDRQFILSSKKLLLSDSGFYLCAWTSVSGTAFFGQGTRLTVV.

V is TRBV3-1 (or the pseudogene TRBV3-2) and J is TRBJ1-2; D is possibly TRBD1 (5 bases). CDR3 size: 13 residues. V was pared by 5 bases and J by 4 bases, with 11 bases between. Germline lookup yields CDR1 LGHDT and CDR2 YNNKEL (reference sequence). CDR3 nucleotides: TGTGCCAGCAGCGGCAGGGAGGTCTATGGCTACACCTTC. It codes for CASSGREVYGYTF.

About this clone: Other DNA sequences in the same sample also yield this CDR3. V usage is TRBV6-2 or TRBV6-3 and J usage is TRBJ1-5; D unclear. Trimming cost V 2 bases and J 2 bases, with 7 bases left between them. The CDR3 runs to 14 residues. Looked up from germline, CDR1 is MNHEY and CDR2 is SVGEGT. For the CDR3, the DNA is TGTGCCAGCAGTTACGACGGGGGCAATCAGCCCCAGCATTTT. This translates into CASSYDGGNQPQHF.

The chain uses TRBV6-5 and TRBJ1-3; D call uncertain. This CDR3 has 14 residues. Germline V lookup: CDR1 MNHEY, CDR2 SVGAGI. V shed 7 bases and J shed 1 base, with 11 bases lying between them. The CDR3 is CASTQGRSGNTIYF. The CDR3 DNA reads as TGTGCCAGCACCCAAGGGAGATCTGGAAACACCATATATTTT.

The CDR3: CASSKVVRDSYEQYF. The CDR3 DNA follows: TGTGCCAGCAGCAAAGTTGTCAGGGACTCCTACGAGCAGTACTTC. The chain joins TRBV21-1 to TRBJ2-7; the DNA was not used to check the table's D call, TRBD1. TRBV21-1 corresponds to a pseudogene. The CDR3 contains 15 residues.

The chain uses TRBV28 and TRBJ1-1, with D possibly matching TRBD1 (5 bases). Trimming removed 3 bases from V and 8 bases from J, with 10 bases in between. Germline loops: CDR1 MDHEN, CDR2 SYDVKM. The CDR3 covers 12 residues. The CDR3 DNA follows: TGTGCCAGCAGTTTGAGAGGGGTCGAAGCTTTCTTT. Protein sequence: CASSLRGVEAFF.

This clone was seen only once. The J gene is TRBJ1-1, the V gene TRBV2; D remains unclear. Trimming pared 6 bases from V and 0 bases from J, leaving 5 bases between. Germline values: CDR1 SNHLY, CDR2 FYNNEI. The CDR3 is 12 residues long. CDR3 DNA: TGTGCCAGCAGGTGGGTGAACACTGAAGCTTTCTTT. This gives the protein CASRWVNTEAFF.

V gene TRBV5-1 combines with J gene TRBJ1-1; the match to TRBD1 covers 9 bases. Germline CDR1 and CDR2: SGHRS and YFSETQ. The trim removed 2 bases at V and 1 base at J, leaving 3 bases unmatched. The CDR3 sequence is 15 residues long. The CDR3 DNA reads TGCGCCAGCAGCTTCGGACAGGGGAAGAACACTGAAGCTTTCTTT. This encodes CASSFGQGKNTEAFF.

The rearrangement uses TRBV18 and TRBJ2-2; a possible D gene is TRBD1 (6 bases). CDR1 KGHSH and CDR2 LQKENI come from the germline V gene. The CDR3 sequence is 15 residues long. Trimming shortened V by 5 bases and J by 1 base, and 11 bases separated the two germline ends. The CDR3 bases are TGTGCCAGCTCAAGACCGGGACAGAACACCGGGGAGCTGTTTTTT. It codes for CASSRPGQNTGELFF.

The rearrangement uses TRBV5-4 and TRBJ2-1; D gene ambiguous. Germline CDR1 is SGHNT and CDR2 is YYREEE (reference sequence). With 3 bases removed from V and 7 bases from J, the gap between germline ends came to 8 bases. The CDR3 contains 12 residues. CDR3 protein: CASSSQVNEQFF. The CDR3 DNA follows: TGTGCCAGCAGCTCCCAGGTTAATGAGCAGTTCTTC.

The CDR3 region is CASSLLGLAGKELFF. DNA for the CDR3: TGTGCCAGCAGTTTATTAGGGCTAGCGGGGAAGGAGCTGTTTTTT. The chain uses TRBV27 and TRBJ2-2; TRBD2 agrees at 9 bases. J was trimmed by 10 bases and V by 1 base; bases with no gene match: 7. CDR1 and CDR2 (germline): MNHEY, SMNVEV (reference sequence). The CDR3 runs to 15 residues.

This clone was counted a single time. V gene TRBV6-5 combines with J gene TRBJ2-1, with 7 positions matching TRBD2. Germline V gene sequence: CDR1 MNHEY, CDR2 SVGAGI. Trimming at V came to 0 bases and at J to 0 bases, leaving 2 bases not matched to a gene. The CDR3 length is 16 residues. The CDR3 reads CASSYSGGSSYNEQFF. CDR3 nucleotide sequence: TGTGCCAGCAGTTACTCTGGCGGGAGCTCCTACAATGAGCAGTTCTTC.

The J gene is TRBJ1-5, the V gene TRBV27, with a possible D match to TRBD1 (6 bases). The CDR3 has 20 residues. Trimming shortened V by 2 bases and J by 0 bases, and 23 bases separated the two germline ends. The V gene's germline CDR1 is MNHEY and CDR2 SMNVEV (reference sequence). The CDR3 DNA reads as TGTGCCAGCAGTTTAATCGTAGTCGTCGGGGGCGGTCCTAGCAATCAGCCCCAGCATTTT. It specifies CASSLIVVVGGGPSNQPQHF.

The chain employs TRBV6-5 and TRBJ1-6, with D possibly matching TRBD1 (5 bases). The CDR3 length is 15 residues. CDR1 and CDR2 (germline): MNHEY, SVGAGI. Trimming stripped 6 bases from V and 5 bases from J, with 14 bases between. CDR3 DNA sequence: TGTGCCAGCAGAGGACGCGGAGGGGATAATTCACCCCTCCACTTT. Translation gives CASRGRGGDNSPLHF.